These 26 T cell receptor beta chains were all obtained from the same sample, sequenced in a study of radiation and T cells in renal cell carcinoma. TCRdb's table, derived via immunoSEQ multiplex PCR, lists solely in-frame clones and lacks some. Here the sample spans 150,000 to 180,000 clones, roughly 87% being singletons. Described time point: blood 2 weeks post-SBRT. Regarding treatment: 15 Gy SBRT to primary tumor, nephrectomy 4 weeks later. Sequenced material: blood, taken from a patient whose treatment included radiotherapy and nephrectomy. These receptors were collected from a woman aged 45 to 65 with renal cell carcinoma.

This chain uses TRBV7-2 with TRBJ2-1, with 11 bases fitting TRBD2. The J segment lost 6 bases and the V segment lost 6 bases, leaving 4 bases of the junction unmatched. Germline V gene data show CDR1 as SGHTA and CDR2 as FQGNSA. The CDR3 consists of 14 residues. CDR3 protein: CASRPTSGGNEQFF. The CDR3 DNA follows: TGTGCCAGCAGACCCACTAGCGGGGGCAATGAGCAGTTCTTC.

The chain carries TRBV19 and TRBJ2-1, with TRBD2 matching 7 bases. Germline V gene lookup returns CDR1 LNHDA and CDR2 SQIVND (reference sequence). V was clipped by 4 bases and J by 7 bases; unmatched bases: 1. The CDR3 is 12 amino acids. Here the CDR3 DNA reads TGTGCCAGTAGTACACTAGCGAATGAGCAGTTCTTC. As protein: CASSTLANEQFF. Full variable domain (remainder filled in from reference TRBV19 and TRBJ2-1): DGGITQSPKYLFRKEGQNVTLSCEQNLNHDAMYWYRQDPGQGLRLIYYSQIVNDFQKGDIAEGYSVSREKKESFPLTVTSAQKNPTAFYLCASSTLANEQFFGPGTRLTVL.

The CDR3, as DNA: TGCAGCGTTGAAAATGGCGGATACGAGCAGTACTTC. This encodes CSVENGGYEQYF. The chain has TRBV29-1 and TRBJ2-7; D is undetermined. Germline V lookup: CDR1 SQVTM, CDR2 ANQGSEA. The germline V and J ends were trimmed by 2 bases and 4 bases, with 9 bases remaining between them. This CDR3 comprises 12 residues.

This chain connects TRBV9 to TRBJ1-1; TRBD1 matches 8 bases. The ends lost 4 bases at V and 2 bases at J; junction bases unmatched: 10. The CDR3 is made up of 16 amino acids. The germline gives CDR1 SGDLS, CDR2 YYNGEE. This CDR3 is CASSIADRGGNTEAFF. DNA of the CDR3: TGTGCCAGCAGCATCGCCGACAGGGGTGGTAACACTGAAGCTTTCTTT. Drawing the rest from reference TRBV9 and TRBJ1-1, the complete variable domain is DSGVTQTPKHLITATGQRVTLRCSPRSGDLSVYWYQQSLDQGLQFLIQYYNGEERAKGNILERFSAQQFPDLHSELNLSSLELGDSALYFCASSIADRGGNTEAFFGQGTRLTVV.

CDR3 coding DNA: TGCAGCGTGGCAGGGGGCTCGGGTGAAAAACTGTTTTTT. Its protein is CSVAGGSGEKLFF. The chain has TRBV29-1 and TRBJ1-4; 8 bases line up with TRBD1. The trim removed 6 bases at V and 7 bases at J, leaving 7 bases unmatched. CDR1 is SQVTM and CDR2 is ANQGSEA in the germline V gene. The CDR3 totals 13 residues.

V and J are TRBV10-1 and TRBJ2-7; TRBD1 matches 7 bases. This CDR3 comprises 13 residues. Germline-derived CDR1 and CDR2 are WNHNN and SYGVQD (reference sequence). After removal of 7 bases from V and 3 bases from J, the junction contained 6 bases not matched to a gene. The CDR3 bases are TGCGCCAGCAAAGACAGGGCTCACTACGAGCAGTACTTC. Translated, it gives CASKDRAHYEQYF.

This sequence joins TRBV5-1 and TRBJ2-6, with D uncertain. CDR3 length: 15 amino acids. Per germline, CDR1 SGHRS and CDR2 YFSETQ. The V and J ends lost 2 bases and 2 bases respectively, with 8 bases between them. DNA of the CDR3: TGCGCCAGCAGCTTCGGACCCCCTGGGGCCAACGTCCTGACTTTC. As protein: CASSFGPPGANVLTF.

The chain uses TRBV9 and TRBJ1-6; D possibly corresponds to TRBD1 (5 bases). Germline loops: CDR1 SGDLS, CDR2 YYNGEE. The CDR3 length is 17 residues. The V end was cut by 4 bases, the J end by 5 bases, with 19 bases between. In nucleotides, the CDR3 is TGTGCCAGCAGCACAGGAGGGGATCCCCTGAATAATTCACCCCTCCACTTT. Its protein product is CASSTGGDPLNNSPLHF. Full variable domain (remainder filled in from reference TRBV9 and TRBJ1-6): DSGVTQTPKHLITATGQRVTLRCSPRSGDLSVYWYQQSLDQGLQFLIQYYNGEERAKGNILERFSAQQFPDLHSELNLSSLELGDSALYFCASSTGGDPLNNSPLHFGNGTRLTVT.

DNA for the CDR3: TGTGCCAGCAGCTTAACAGGGGTTAATTCACCCCTCCACTTT. It yields the protein CASSLTGVNSPLHF. The rearrangement links TRBV5-4 to TRBJ1-6, with TRBD1 matching 7 bases. The CDR3 runs 14 residues. Losses at the gene ends were 2 bases for V and 6 bases for J; bases not matched to a gene: 2. Germline V gives CDR1 SGHNT, CDR2 YYREEE (reference sequence).

In its sample, this clone was seen once. The chain uses TRBV19 and TRBJ1-5; weak D call: TRBD1 (5 bases). CDR3 size: 15 residues. Trimming pared 4 bases from V and 5 bases from J, leaving 15 bases between. The V gene's germline CDR1 is LNHDA and CDR2 SQIVND (reference sequence). CDR3 nucleotide sequence: TGTGCCAGTAGTAGACTCCCAGGGAGAGATCAGCCCCAGCATTTT. As protein: CASSRLPGRDQPQHF.

This clone was counted a single time. This chain links TRBV19 with TRBJ2-4; D unclear. V gave up 2 bases and J gave up 8 bases, with 16 bases separating them. This CDR3 contains 15 residues. Germline CDR1 and CDR2: LNHDA and SQIVND (reference sequence). The CDR3 loop reads CASSIRKQGGDIQYF. CDR3 bases: TGTGCCAGTAGTATAAGGAAGCAAGGTGGGGACATTCAGTACTTC. The full variable domain, rest sourced from reference TRBV19 and TRBJ2-4, is DGGITQSPKYLFRKEGQNVTLSCEQNLNHDAMYWYRQDPGQGLRLIYYSQIVNDFQKGDIAEGYSVSREKKESFPLTVTSAQKNPTAFYLCASSIRKQGGDIQYFGAGTRLSVL.

V and J are TRBV5-1 and TRBJ2-5; TRBD2 matches at 10 bases. This CDR3 contains 15 residues. The germline V gene encodes CDR1 SGHRS and CDR2 YFSETQ. V shed 5 bases, J shed 4 bases, and the junction held 8 bases outside the gene matches. Here the CDR3 reads CASRTSGGAPETQYF. CDR3 nucleotides: TGCGCCAGCAGGACAAGCGGGGGGGCCCCAGAGACCCAGTACTTC.

This clone was seen a single time. The rearrangement links TRBV7-9 to TRBJ2-1, with D tentatively TRBD2 (5 bases). The germline gives CDR1 SEHNR, CDR2 FQNEAQ (reference sequence). This CDR3 is built from 15 residues. V was pared by 4 bases and J by 0 bases, with 10 bases between. CDR3 sequence reads: CASSSGLSSYNEQFF. DNA of the CDR3: TGTGCCAGCAGCTCCGGACTGAGCTCCTACAATGAGCAGTTCTTC. The full variable domain, completed using reference TRBV7-9 and TRBJ2-1, is DTGVSQNPRHKITKRGQNVTFRCDPISEHNRLYWYRQTLGQGPEFLTYFQNEAQLEKSRLLSDRFSAERPKGSFSTLEIQRTEQGDSAMYLCASSSGLSSYNEQFFGPGTRLTVL.

The chain combines TRBV7-2 with TRBJ2-5; TRBD2 matches 16 bases. V was pared by 5 bases and J by 5 bases, with 11 bases of the junction left unmatched. Germline CDR1 reads SGHTA; CDR2 reads FQGNSA. The CDR3 consists of 18 residues. Here the CDR3 DNA reads TGTGCCAGCAGCGGACCGGGACTAGCGGGGGGGTCTCGGGAGACCCAGTACTTC. Protein product: CASSGPGLAGGSRETQYF.

J is TRBJ1-2 and V is TRBV6-1, with D uncertain. Germline values: CDR1 MNHNS, CDR2 SASEGT. The V end lost 4 bases, the J end lost 4 bases, and 10 bases lay between the germline ends. The CDR3 is made up of 13 amino acids. The CDR3 spells CASSVLGSYGYTF. CDR3 in DNA: TGTGCCAGCAGTGTTCTGGGGAGCTATGGCTACACCTTC.

The chain is built from TRBV19 and TRBJ1-5; no clear D. With 7 bases removed from V and 6 bases from J, the gap between germline ends came to 19 bases. The V gene's germline CDR1 is LNHDA and CDR2 SQIVND (reference sequence). The CDR3 sequence is 15 residues long. The DNA of the CDR3 is TGTGCCAGTAACATGGCGGTAAACTCAGGTCAGCCCCAGCATTTT. It translates to CASNMAVNSGQPQHF.

The CDR3 spells CASSQAPGQGYEQYF. The CDR3, as DNA: TGCGCCAGCAGCCAAGCACCGGGACAGGGGTACGAGCAGTACTTC. This rearrangement joins TRBV4-1 to TRBJ2-7, with TRBD1 identical over 10 bases. The CDR3 spans 15 residues. V lost 1 base to trimming and J lost 4 bases; unmatched junction nucleotides: 4. From germline, CDR1 is MGHRA and CDR2 YSYEKL.

This sequence joins TRBV9 and TRBJ1-3; D possibly corresponds to TRBD1 (6 bases). Between the trimmed V and J ends, which lost 0 bases and 1 base, there was a span of 8 bases. This CDR3 contains 15 residues. Germline values: CDR1 SGDLS, CDR2 YYNGEE. The CDR3 loop reads CASSVGTASGNTIYF. In nucleotides, the CDR3 is TGTGCCAGCAGCGTAGGGACAGCATCTGGAAACACCATATATTTT.

This chain uses TRBV9 with TRBJ2-3; either TRBD1 or TRBD2 may supply D (5 bases each). Trimming cost V 3 bases and J 6 bases, with 5 bases left between them. CDR3 length: 11 amino acids. The V gene's germline CDR1 is SGDLS and CDR2 YYNGEE. This CDR3 reads CASSGGDTQYF. Here the CDR3 DNA reads TGTGCCAGCAGCGGGGGGGATACGCAGTATTTT.

The DNA for the CDR3 is TGTGCCAGCAGCCGCGGACTAGCGGGAACCACAGATACGCAGTATTTT. Translated: CASSRGLAGTTDTQYF. This rearrangement joins TRBV7-9 to TRBJ2-3; 12 positions match TRBD2. This CDR3 comprises 16 residues. Unmatched junction bases numbered 5, after V lost 5 bases and J lost 2 bases. Germline V CDR1 and CDR2: SEHNR, FQNEAQ (reference sequence).

The chain carries TRBV5-4 and TRBJ1-1; D is unresolved. V lost 0 bases, J lost 7 bases, and 10 bases lay in between. The CDR3 length is 13 residues. CDR1 is SGHNT and CDR2 is YYREEE in the germline V gene (reference sequence). In DNA form, the CDR3 reads TGTGCCAGCAGCTTGGATTGGCAGGATGAAGCTTTCTTT. This translates into CASSLDWQDEAFF. Complete variable domain (other parts from reference TRBV5-4 and TRBJ1-1): ETGVTQSPTHLIKTRGQQVTLRCSSQSGHNTVSWYQQALGQGPQFIFQYYREEENGRGNFPPRFSGLQFPNYSSELNVNALELDDSALYLCASSLDWQDEAFFGQGTRLTVV.

V usage is TRBV7-9 and J usage is TRBJ1-3, with no clear D. The CDR3 loop spans 14 amino acids. The V and J ends lost 4 bases and 8 bases respectively, with 15 bases between them. CDR1 and CDR2 from the germline V gene are SEHNR and FQNEAQ (reference sequence). CDR3 sequence (DNA): TGTGCCAGCAGCTCGACGGGCCTATCCGACACCATATATTTT. The encoded protein is CASSSTGLSDTIYF. The variable domain in full, with the rest retrieved from reference TRBV7-9 and TRBJ1-3, is DTGVSQNPRHKITKRGQNVTFRCDPISEHNRLYWYRQTLGQGPEFLTYFQNEAQLEKSRLLSDRFSAERPKGSFSTLEIQRTEQGDSAMYLCASSSTGLSDTIYFGEGSWLTVV.

The rearrangement links TRBV7-6 to TRBJ1-3; 8 nucleotides agree with TRBD1. This CDR3 has 16 residues. J gave up 2 bases and V 1 base, and 4 bases lay outside the gene matches. CDR1 is SGHVS and CDR2 is FNYEAQ in the germline V gene. The CDR3 loop is CASSLVSGGAGNTIYF. CDR3 DNA: TGTGCCAGCAGCTTAGTTTCAGGGGGCGCTGGAAACACCATATATTTT.

The chain carries TRBV19 and TRBJ1-3, with D tentatively TRBD1 (5 bases). The V gene lost 4 bases and the J gene lost 3 bases, with 16 bases spanning the gap. The CDR3 extends over 16 amino acids. In germline, CDR1 is LNHDA, CDR2 SQIVND (reference sequence). CDR3 amino acids: CASSTDAGFGGNTIYF. The CDR3 nucleotides are TGTGCCAGTAGTACTGACGCAGGGTTCGGTGGAAACACCATATATTTT.

This chain joins TRBV5-1 and TRBJ2-7; a weak D match, TRBD1 (5 bases). CDR1 SGHRS and CDR2 YFSETQ come from the germline V gene. V was pared by 1 base and J by 5 bases, with 16 bases between. This CDR3 is built from 15 residues. The CDR3 loop reads CASSLIGQGSNEQYF. The CDR3 DNA reads TGCGCCAGCAGCTTGATCGGCCAGGGTAGTAACGAGCAGTACTTC.

The J gene is TRBJ1-3, the V gene TRBV19, with 8 bases aligning to TRBD1. V was pared by 3 bases and J by 2 bases, with 12 bases of the junction left unmatched. Germline V lookup: CDR1 LNHDA, CDR2 SQIVND (reference sequence). This CDR3 has 18 residues. Here the CDR3 reads CASSIPGQVTSPGNTIYF. The CDR3 DNA follows: TGTGCCAGTAGTATCCCGGGACAGGTGACTAGTCCTGGAAACACCATATATTTT.